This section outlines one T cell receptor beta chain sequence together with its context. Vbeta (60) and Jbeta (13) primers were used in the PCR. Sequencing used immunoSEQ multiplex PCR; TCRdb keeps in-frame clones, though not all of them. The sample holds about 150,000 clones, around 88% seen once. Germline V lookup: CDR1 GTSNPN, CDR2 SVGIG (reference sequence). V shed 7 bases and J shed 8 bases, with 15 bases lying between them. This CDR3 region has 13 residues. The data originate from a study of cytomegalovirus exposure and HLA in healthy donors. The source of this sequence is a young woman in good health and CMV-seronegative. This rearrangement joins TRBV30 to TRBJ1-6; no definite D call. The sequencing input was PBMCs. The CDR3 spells CAYDGISDSPLHF. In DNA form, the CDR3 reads TGTGCCTACGATGGTATCTCAGATTCACCCCTCCACTTT.